These 14 T cell receptor beta chains share one sample of origin, sequenced in a study of T cells after somatic rescue of genetic block. Produced via immunoSEQ multiplex PCR; TCRdb's table is partial and in-frame only. The sample yields about 63,000 clones, under 95% seen once. The sequenced sample consisted of peripheral blood mononuclear cells (PBMCs). The receptors were sampled from a man in his forties.

This clone was recorded only once. This chain connects TRBV2 to TRBJ2-1, with 7 bases lining up with TRBD1. Trimming took 7 bases from V and 6 from J; bases not matched to a gene: 9. The CDR3 contains 14 residues. Germline lookup yields CDR1 SNHLY and CDR2 FYNNEI. The CDR3 loop reads CASNLQAGGNEQFF. The CDR3 region has the DNA TGTGCCAGCAATCTTCAGGCAGGGGGCAATGAGCAGTTCTTC.

The sample holds one count of this clone. The chain recombines TRBV29-1 with TRBJ1-1; possible D gene TRBD1, 5 bases. V was clipped by 3 bases and J by 5 bases, with 13 bases between them. Germline V CDR1 and CDR2: SQVTM, ANQGSEA. The CDR3 loop spans 13 amino acids. CDR3 nucleotides: TGCAGCGTTGAGGGGCCGGTGAGGACTGAAGCTTTCTTT. Residues: CSVEGPVRTEAFF.

The chain employs TRBV5-5 and TRBJ2-1; the D is unclear. The CDR3 length is 14 residues. Trimming stripped 2 bases from V and 6 bases from J, with 12 bases between. Per germline, CDR1 SGHKS and CDR2 YYEKEE (reference sequence). CDR3 coding DNA: TGTGCCAGCAGCTTCTTGATGGAGACCAATGAGCAGTTCTTC. Protein product: CASSFLMETNEQFF.

CDR3 in amino acids: CASSYSTGSGNTIYF. The CDR3 bases are TGTGCCAGCAGTTACTCGACCGGCTCTGGAAACACCATATATTTT. This sequence joins TRBV6-5 and TRBJ1-3; D is unclear. The ends were cut back, 0 bases at V and 0 bases at J, with 6 bases in the middle. Germline V CDR1 and CDR2: MNHEY, SVGAGI. The CDR3 spans 15 residues.

The gene calls are TRBV7-2 and TRBJ2-3; D unclear. Germline V gene lookup returns CDR1 SGHTA and CDR2 FQGNSA. Trimming pared 5 bases from V and 4 bases from J, leaving 10 bases between. This CDR3 contains 13 residues. CDR3 sequence (DNA): TGTGCCAGCAGCCGACCGTCGGCAGATACGCAGTATTTT. It encodes CASSRPSADTQYF.

This chain uses TRBV30 with TRBJ1-1; a possible D gene is TRBD1 (5 bases). Trimming removed 0 bases at V and 0 bases at J, with 8 bases between. CDR3 length equals 14 residues. Germline V gene data show CDR1 as GTSNPN and CDR2 as SVGIG (reference sequence). The CDR3 sequence: CAWSVGLLNTEAFF. The CDR3 DNA is TGTGCCTGGAGTGTGGGACTGTTGAACACTGAAGCTTTCTTT.

This chain joins TRBV21-1 and TRBJ1-2. TRBV21-1 is marked as a pseudogene. The CDR3 is 11 residues long. CDR3: CASTPGEGYTF. CDR3 coding DNA: TGTGCCAGCACCCCGGGGGAAGGCTACACCTTC.

The chain employs TRBV19 and TRBJ2-2; D call uncertain. The germline CDR1 and CDR2 sequences are LNHDA and SQIVND (reference sequence). The ends were cut back, 7 bases at V and 3 bases at J, with 3 bases in the middle. The CDR3 is 11 residues long. The CDR3 nucleotides read TGTGCCAGTATCTACACCGGGGAGCTGTTTTTT. Residues: CASIYTGELFF.

The gene calls are TRBV27 and TRBJ2-4; a weak D match, TRBD2 (6 bases). This CDR3 has 15 amino acids. Germline CDR1 MNHEY, CDR2 SMNVEV (reference sequence). Deletions cut 4 bases from V and 2 bases from J, with 12 bases between. The CDR3 here is CASSYAGRTKNIQYF. In DNA form, the CDR3 reads TGTGCCAGCAGTTATGCAGGGAGGACCAAAAACATTCAGTACTTC.

The V gene is TRBV20-1, the J gene TRBJ2-3; D ambiguous. CDR1 is DFQATT, CDR2 SNEGSKA, per germline (reference sequence). This CDR3 comprises 11 residues. V lost 7 bases to trimming and J lost 2 bases, with 7 bases between them. The CDR3 DNA reads as TGCAGTGGAACCGACACAGATACGCAGTATTTT. Amino acids: CSGTDTDTQYF.

The V call is TRBV5-4, the J call TRBJ2-5; weak D call: TRBD2 (5 bases). The germline V and J ends were trimmed by 4 bases and 7 bases, with 11 bases remaining between them. The CDR3 consists of 12 residues. Germline values: CDR1 SGHNT, CDR2 YYREEE (reference sequence). The CDR3 spells CASSEAAGTQYF. The CDR3 nucleotides are TGTGCCAGCAGCGAGGCGGCGGGGACCCAGTACTTC.

This chain uses TRBV6-1 with TRBJ2-7; D could derive from TRBD1 or TRBD2 (5 bases each). This CDR3 has 14 residues. Trimming took 2 bases from V and 6 from J, leaving 14 bases between them. CDR1 MNHNS and CDR2 SASEGT come from the germline V gene. The CDR3 bases are TGTGCCAGCAGTGAACACGAGGGGTTCAGCGAGCAGTACTTC. It yields the protein CASSEHEGFSEQYF.

The chain couples TRBV5-1 to TRBJ1-1, with 12 bases that match TRBD1. There are 15 residues in the CDR3. CDR1 and CDR2 from the germline V gene are SGHRS and YFSETQ. The junction had 8 bases not matched to a gene; V was cut back by 4 bases and J by 7 bases. The CDR3 DNA is TGCGCCAGCAGCCCCGGGACAGGGGGCCGGGGTGAAGCTTTCTTT. Translated, it gives CASSPGTGGRGEAFF.

CDR3 residues: CASRKTGLLFYEQYF. The CDR3 DNA reads TGTGCCAGCAGGAAAACAGGGCTGTTGTTCTACGAGCAGTACTTC. The chain joins TRBV6-1 to TRBJ2-7, with a possible D match to TRBD1 (6 bases). Trimming shortened V by 6 bases and J by 3 bases, and 18 bases separated the two germline ends. The CDR3 totals 15 residues. Germline loops: CDR1 MNHNS, CDR2 SASEGT.